This TCR beta chain was identified in a study of naive and memory T cell subsets. CDR1 and CDR2 (germline): SQVTM, ANQGSEA. The CDR3 extends over 12 amino acids. RNA was extracted from roughly 2.6 ml of whole blood of healthy adults. The library had UMIs added by 3' ligation of an oligonucleotide to TCR cDNA. Reverse transcription used DNase-treated unsorted total RNA, aiming for about 1 to 1000 ng. Blood and skin TCR RNA was reverse transcribed with alpha and beta constant primers. Using its own MiXCR run on the 5' RACE reads, TCRdb lists one record per CDR3 protein. The repertoire holds about 20,000 distinct CDR3 sequences, with 4% to 5% as singletons. Only a few counts were recorded for this clonotype. A much larger clone differs by one base, so this may be a read error.

The clonotype was recovered from a male donor in good health. This chain uses TRBV29-1 with TRBJ1-2; D not certain. The CDR3 bases are TGCAGCGTCGGTGGGCAGAACTATGGCGACACCTTC. Amino acids: CSVGGQNYGDTF. The full variable domain, completed using reference TRBV29-1 and TRBJ1-2, is SAVISQKPSRDICQRGTSLTIQCQVDSQVTMMFWYRQQPGQSLTLIATANQGSEATYESGFVIDKFPISRPNLTFSTLTVSNMSPEDSSIYLCSVGGQNYGDTFGSGTRLTVV.